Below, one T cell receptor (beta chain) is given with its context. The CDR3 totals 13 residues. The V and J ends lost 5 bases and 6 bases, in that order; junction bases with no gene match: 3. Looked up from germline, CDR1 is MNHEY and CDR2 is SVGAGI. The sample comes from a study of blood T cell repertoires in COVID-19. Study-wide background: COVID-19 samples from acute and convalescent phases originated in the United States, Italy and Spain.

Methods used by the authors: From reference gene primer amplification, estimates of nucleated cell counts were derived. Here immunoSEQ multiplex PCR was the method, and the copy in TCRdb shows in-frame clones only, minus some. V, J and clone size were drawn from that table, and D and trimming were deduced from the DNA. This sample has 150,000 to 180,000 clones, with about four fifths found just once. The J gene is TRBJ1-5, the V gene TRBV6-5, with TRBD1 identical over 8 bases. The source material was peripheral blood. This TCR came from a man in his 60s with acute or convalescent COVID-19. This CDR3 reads CASSQGAGQPQHF. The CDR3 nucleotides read TGTGCCAGCAGTCAGGGGGCCGGTCAGCCCCAGCATTTT.